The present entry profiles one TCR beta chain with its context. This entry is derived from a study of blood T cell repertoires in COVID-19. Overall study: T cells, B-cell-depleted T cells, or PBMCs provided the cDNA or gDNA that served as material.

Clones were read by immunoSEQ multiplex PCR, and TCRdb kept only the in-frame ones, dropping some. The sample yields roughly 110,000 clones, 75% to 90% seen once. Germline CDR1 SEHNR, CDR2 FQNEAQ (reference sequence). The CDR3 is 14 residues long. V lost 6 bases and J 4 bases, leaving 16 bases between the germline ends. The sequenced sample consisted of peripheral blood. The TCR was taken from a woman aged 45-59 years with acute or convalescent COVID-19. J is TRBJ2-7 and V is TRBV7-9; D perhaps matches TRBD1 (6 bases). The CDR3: CASSTQGLGYEQYF. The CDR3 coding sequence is TGTGCCAGCAGTACACAGGGCTTGGGGTACGAGCAGTACTTC.